The rows below give T cell receptor beta chains drawn from one sample of a study of cytomegalovirus exposure and HLA in healthy donors. Sequenced by immunoSEQ multiplex PCR; TCRdb stores in-frame clones only, minus some. The sample yields about 140,000 clones, around 82% seen once. The sequenced material came from PBMCs. These receptors all come from a woman aged 18-29 years in good health and CMV-seropositive. The CDR3 runs from the conserved cysteine through the conserved F or W. D genes are given only for firm matches. Part of the rows lack a size; the others show once, few, many or a class for expanded clones.

v_gene,j_gene,abundance,d_gene,CDR3nt,CDR3aa
TRBV5-1,TRBJ2-2,few,.,TGCGCCAGCAGCTTGGGAGGAACCGGGGAGCTGTTTTTT,CASSLGGTGELFF
TRBV7-9,TRBJ1-1,.,.,TGTGCCAGCAGCTTTTATACGGTCGGTACGGGTGAAGCTTTCTTT,CASSFYTVGTGEAFF
TRBV25-1,TRBJ1-1,.,.,TGTGCCAGCAGTGATCGGACAGAAACGGGGAACACTGAAGCTTTCTTT,CASSDRTETGNTEAFF
TRBV6-4,TRBJ2-7,.,TRBD2,TGTGCCAGAAATAAAGAAAGTCCTAGCGGTATTAACTACGAGCAGTACTTC,CARNKESPSGINYEQYF
TRBV28,TRBJ2-7,.,TRBD1,TGTGCCAGCCTTACCCGGACAGGGTCGCGGGAGCAGTACTTC,CASLTRTGSREQYF
TRBV28,TRBJ2-2,.,.,TGTGCCAGCAGTTCGAGACCGCCGGGACAAAAAACCGGGGAGCTGTTTTTT,CASSSRPPGQKTGELFF
TRBV5-1,TRBJ1-4,.,.,TGCGCCAGCAGCTTGGGGGAGGGTCACGCAGCTAATGAAAAACTGTTTTTT,CASSLGEGHAANEKLFF
TRBV6-1,TRBJ1-2,.,TRBD1,TGTGCCAGCAGTGACTGGGACAGGACCGACGGAAACTATGTCTACACCTTC,CASSDWDRTDGNYVYTF
TRBV5-1,TRBJ1-2,.,TRBD1,TGCGCCAGCAGCTTGATTCGCGGCGGGGACAGGGGGAGTCTCGCGGATACTGCTAACTATGGCTACACCTTC,CASSLIRGGDRGSLADTANYGYTF
TRBV18,TRBJ1-6,.,TRBD1,TGTGCCAGCTCACCGGGACAGAATTCACCCCTCCACTTT,CASSPGQNSPLHF
TRBV4-1,TRBJ1-2,.,TRBD1,TGCGCCAGCAGCCGTACAGGGGTAGATAACTATGGCTACACCTTC,CASSRTGVDNYGYTF
TRBV18,TRBJ1-1,.,.,TGTGCCAGCTCACCCCACCCACTAGGGACTGAAGCTTTCTTT,CASSPHPLGTEAFF
TRBV7-8,TRBJ1-1,.,.,TGTGCCAGCAGCTTAGAGGGAAGGGGAGGCGGGACTGAAGCTTTCTTT,CASSLEGRGGGTEAFF
TRBV30,TRBJ1-6,.,TRBD1,TGTGCCTGGAGAGATGGACAGGGGCGCTGGTCACCCCTCCACTTT,CAWRDGQGRWSPLHF
TRBV19,TRBJ1-2,.,.,TGTGCCAGTACCCCGAGCTGGGACAACCTTTATGGCTACACCTTC,CASTPSWDNLYGYTF
TRBV6-1,TRBJ1-1,once,TRBD1,TGTGCCAGTACAGGGGTATCGGAAGCTTTCTTT,CASTGVSEAFF
TRBV11-2,TRBJ2-1,.,TRBD2,TGTGCCAGCAGCTCCACTTGGGGGGGGAATGAGCAGTTCTTC,CASSSTWGGNEQFF
TRBV7-9,TRBJ2-1,.,.,TGTGCCAGCAGCCACCGACAGTACGATAATGAGCAGTTCTTC,CASSHRQYDNEQFF
TRBV6-5,TRBJ1-2,.,.,TGTGCCAGCAGTTTCGCCCAGGCCAGCTATGGCTACACCTTC,CASSFAQASYGYTF
TRBV5-5,TRBJ2-1,.,TRBD1,TGTGCCAGCAGCGTAGGACAGGGGGCGAAACGGGAGCAGTTCTTC,CASSVGQGAKREQFF
TRBV4-3,TRBJ2-3,.,TRBD1,TGCGCCAGCAGCGCCAAACAGGGGGCCCCGCCAGATACGCAGTATTTT,CASSAKQGAPPDTQYF
TRBV7-9,TRBJ2-3,.,TRBD1,TGTTCCAGCGGAGCCCGGGACAGGCAGGCCCCAGATACGCAGTATTTT,CSSGARDRQAPDTQYF
TRBV7-6,TRBJ2-1,few,.,TGTGCCAGCAGCCCCAGGATTGTGGGCAATGAGCAGTTCTTC,CASSPRIVGNEQFF
TRBV2,TRBJ1-4,once,.,TGTGCCAGCAGTGAGGGTCAGGGTCGCGAAAAACTGTTTTTT,CASSEGQGREKLFF
TRBV13,TRBJ1-4,.,TRBD1,TGTGCCAGCAGCTTAGGAGTCCCGGGACAGGGGATGGTCGAAAAACTGTTTTTT,CASSLGVPGQGMVEKLFF
TRBV4-3,TRBJ1-2,.,.,TGCGCCAGCAGCCAAGTGGGAGGGGGTGGCTACACCTTC,CASSQVGGGGYTF
TRBV27,TRBJ1-1,.,TRBD1,TGTGCCAGCAGTTTATCGGCCGGACAGGGAATCACTGAAGCTTTCTTT,CASSLSAGQGITEAFF
TRBV6-5,TRBJ2-7,few,TRBD1,TGTGCCAGCAGTTACCACGGGACAGGGGGCGAGCAGTACTTC,CASSYHGTGGEQYF
TRBV25-1,TRBJ1-6,.,.,TGTGCCAGCAGTGAATCGACAGCCTTCTATAATTCACCCCTCCACTTT,CASSESTAFYNSPLHF
TRBV6-1,TRBJ2-2,.,.,TGTGCCAGCAGTGGATCAGGGGTGAACACCGGGGAGCTGTTTTTT,CASSGSGVNTGELFF
TRBV6-5,TRBJ1-2,.,TRBD1,TGTGCCAGCAGCCAATACAGGGGGACTAACTATGGCTACACCTTC,CASSQYRGTNYGYTF
TRBV6-1,TRBJ1-2,.,TRBD1,TGTGCCAGCAGTGAACTCGACAGGGGGCTAGTGCGGGGCTACACCTTC,CASSELDRGLVRGYTF
TRBV6-6,TRBJ2-7,.,.,TGTGCCAGCAGTACCCAGGGTTTCGAGCAGTACTTC,CASSTQGFEQYF
TRBV6-5,TRBJ1-1,.,TRBD1,TGTGCCAGCAGTTTTGACAGGGGGCTGACTGAAGCTTTCTTT,CASSFDRGLTEAFF
TRBV5-4,TRBJ2-1,.,TRBD2,TGTGCCAGCAGCTTACGGCGGGGGGGGTACAATGAGCAGTTCTTC,CASSLRRGGYNEQFF